This T cell receptor (beta chain) was identified during a study of CD8 T cells in ankylosing spondylitis. One entry per CDR3 protein, called by TCRdb with MiXCR from the 5' RACE reads. The table lists approximately 350,000 distinct CDR3 sequences, about 15% of them singletons. Overall study results and limits: A TCR beta motif made of about 8 highly homologous variants seemed typical of ankylosing spondylitis blood. Previous work reported some of these motif variants in the synovial fluid and blood of reactive arthritis.

About this clonotype: The antigen is not known.

The V gene lost 1 base and the J gene lost 1 base, with 4 bases spanning the gap. Germline assignment: CDR1 MGHRA and CDR2 YSYEKL. There are 13 residues in the CDR3. What was sequenced was blood, either unsorted or a sorted T cell fraction (not recorded which). The sequence was collected from a male donor with ankylosing spondylitis or in good health (not recorded which). The rearrangement joins TRBV4-1 to TRBJ2-5, with D uncertain. CDR3 protein: CASSQGIQETQYF. DNA for the CDR3: TGCGCCAGCAGCCAAGGTATCCAAGAGACCCAGTACTTC.